This T cell receptor (beta chain) appears in the sequencing data of a study of T cells after yellow fever vaccination. Findings and caveats of the study: Sorted repertoires could include abundant contaminating clonotypes from bulk cells.

This CDR3 is built from 15 residues. Germline V gene data show CDR1 as DFQATT and CDR2 as SNEGSKA (reference sequence). V was pared by 5 bases and J by 1 base, with 17 bases between. This clonotype has at least ten counts. As yet, its antigen is unknown. MiXCR, run by TCRdb on the 5' RACE reads, gives a single entry per CDR3 protein. The repertoire holds about 140,000 distinct CDR3 sequences, with 7.7% as singletons. The source was CD4+ T cells sorted from PBMCs, collected 5 days after the yellow fever booster vaccination. The TCR comes from a man aged 30-40 years who received the YFV17D yellow fever vaccine. This chain uses TRBV20-1 with TRBJ1-2, with D perhaps matching TRBD1 (5 bases). Written as DNA, the CDR3 is TGCAGTGCTCGGGGGATAGCGACCGGTAACTATGGCTACACCTTC. This codes for CSARGIATGNYGYTF.